A selection of T cell receptor beta chains follows, all from one sample in a study of cytomegalovirus exposure and HLA in healthy donors. Sequencing used immunoSEQ multiplex PCR; TCRdb keeps in-frame clones, though not all of them. The data contain some 120,000 clones, about 81% of them singletons. The sequenced sample consisted of PBMCs. The receptors here all came from a woman aged 50 to 65 in good health and CMV-seropositive. CDR3s include the opening cysteine and the closing phenylalanine or tryptophan. A D gene is named only where the DNA matches it firmly. Part of the rows lack a size; the others show once, few, many or a class for expanded clones.

clone size,D gene,V gene,J gene,CDR3 protein,CDR3 DNA
-,-,TRBV30,TRBJ1-2,CAWSLLYGYTF,TGTGCCTGGAGTCTTCTGTATGGCTACACCTTC
few,-,TRBV6-1,TRBJ2-7,CASSEVGFVSYEQYF,TGTGCCAGCAGTGAAGTTGGCTTTGTATCCTACGAGCAGTACTTC
-,-,TRBV4-3,TRBJ2-6,CASSQEGPGGANVLTF,TGCGCCAGCAGCCAAGAGGGGCCCGGTGGGGCCAACGTCCTGACTTTC
-,-,TRBV7-2,TRBJ2-3,CASSLGLSGDTQYF,TGTGCCAGCAGCTTAGGTTTGAGCGGGGATACGCAGTATTTT
few,TRBD1,TRBV19,TRBJ2-5,CASSRQDRAETQYF,TGTGCCAGTAGTCGCCAGGACAGGGCAGAGACCCAGTACTTC
-,TRBD1,TRBV7-2,TRBJ1-6,CASSSVTGTAGSPLHF,TGTGCCAGCAGCTCGGTAACCGGGACAGCAGGTTCACCCCTCCACTTT
once,TRBD1,TRBV30,TRBJ2-7,CALQTGKYEQYF,TGTGCCCTACAGACAGGGAAATACGAGCAGTACTTC
once,-,TRBV6-5,TRBJ2-1,CASSEGPGPYEQFF,TGTGCCAGCAGTGAGGGCCCGGGTCCGTATGAGCAGTTCTTC
-,TRBD1,TRBV28,TRBJ2-6,CASRRDRGLSGANVLTF,TGTGCCAGCAGAAGGGACAGGGGACTCTCTGGGGCCAACGTCCTGACTTTC
-,-,TRBV5-1,TRBJ1-1,CASSYTGIPEAFF,TGCGCCAGCAGCTACACAGGGATCCCTGAAGCTTTCTTT
-,TRBD2,TRBV6-1,TRBJ2-1,CASSEREGRFDEQFF,TGTGCCAGCAGTGAAAGGGAGGGCCGTTTCGATGAGCAGTTCTTC
-,-,TRBV2,TRBJ2-7,CASSREASYEQYF,TGTGCCAGCAGCAGGGAAGCGTCCTACGAGCAGTACTTC
few,-,TRBV5-1,TRBJ2-7,CASSLNPSAAYEQYF,TGCGCCAGCAGCTTGAACCCTAGCGCCGCCTACGAGCAGTACTTC
-,-,TRBV6-5,TRBJ1-2,CASSYGGNGYGYTF,TGTGCCAGCAGTTATGGGGGGAACGGCTATGGCTACACCTTC
few,TRBD2,TRBV6-5,TRBJ2-2,CASSYLLAGEGELFF,TGTGCCAGCAGTTACCTACTAGCGGGAGAGGGGGAGCTGTTTTTT
-,-,TRBV5-4,TRBJ1-5,CASSLGTESNQPQHF,TGTGCCAGCAGCTTGGGCACAGAAAGCAATCAGCCCCAGCATTTT
-,TRBD2,TRBV6-1,TRBJ2-7,CASSGGVGYEQYF,TGTGCCAGCAGCGGGGGGGTTGGTTACGAGCAGTACTTC
-,TRBD2,TRBV6-1,TRBJ2-3,CASSVAGGQVRDTQYF,TGTGCCAGCAGTGTAGCGGGAGGGCAAGTTAGAGATACGCAGTATTTT
-,-,TRBV19,TRBJ1-2,CASMEGHYGYTF,TGTGCCAGTATGGAGGGACACTATGGCTACACCTTC
-,TRBD1,TRBV19,TRBJ1-6,CASSKDRAGNSPLHF,TGTGCCAGTAGTAAAGACAGGGCAGGGAATTCACCCCTCCACTTT
-,-,TRBV7-6,TRBJ2-1,CASSLSPVANEQFF,TGTGCCAGCAGCTTATCCCCAGTAGCGAATGAGCAGTTCTTC
few,TRBD1,TRBV4-1,TRBJ1-5,CASSLQGDQPQHF,TGCGCCAGCAGCCTACAGGGGGATCAGCCCCAGCATTTT
-,TRBD1,TRBV5-1,TRBJ1-6,CASSRDRQGSPLHF,TGCGCCAGCAGCCGGGACAGGCAGGGTTCACCCCTCCACTTT
-,TRBD1,TRBV7-2,TRBJ2-2,CASSLTTGYTGELFF,TGTGCCAGCAGCTTAACGACAGGGTACACCGGGGAGCTGTTTTTT
-,TRBD2,TRBV9,TRBJ2-2,CASSVAPSGPGELFF,TGTGCCAGCAGCGTAGCCCCTAGCGGGCCCGGGGAGCTGTTTTTT
-,-,TRBV11-3,TRBJ2-5,CASSLDGRQETQYF,TGTGCCAGCAGCTTAGATGGCCGACAAGAGACCCAGTACTTC
-,-,TRBV4-1,TRBJ2-7,CASSQVAVGYEQYF,TGCGCCAGCAGCCAAGTGGCGGTAGGCTACGAGCAGTACTTC
-,TRBD2,TRBV5-6,TRBJ2-3,CASSYWGASGGTTDTQYF,TGTGCCAGCAGCTACTGGGGGGCTAGCGGGGGGACCACAGATACGCAGTATTTT
-,-,TRBV20-1,TRBJ1-2,CSASGGIGYTF,TGCAGTGCTAGTGGAGGGATCGGCTACACCTTC
-,-,TRBV5-1,TRBJ1-1,CASSSQGMNTEAFF,TGCGCCAGCAGCTCACAGGGTATGAACACTGAAGCTTTCTTT
-,-,TRBV7-9,TRBJ1-5,CASSSSIDTYQPQHF,TGTGCCAGCAGCTCCTCGATTGACACATATCAGCCCCAGCATTTT
few,-,TRBV29-1,TRBJ1-5,CSAISTDVNQPQHF,TGCAGCGCTATTTCGACAGACGTAAATCAGCCCCAGCATTTT
few,-,TRBV5-1,TRBJ2-3,CASSLVESTDTQYF,TGCGCCAGCAGCTTGGTTGAGAGCACAGATACGCAGTATTTT
once,-,TRBV28,TRBJ2-3,CASSLRGFSTDTQYF,TGTGCCAGCAGTTTGCGGGGATTTAGCACAGATACGCAGTATTTT
-,-,TRBV30,TRBJ2-1,CAWSSSSSEQFF,TGTGCCTGGAGTTCCTCTAGCTCTGAGCAGTTCTTC
few,TRBD1,TRBV5-4,TRBJ1-2,CASSPTGGRLGYGYTF,TGTGCCAGCAGCCCGACAGGGGGTAGATTGGGCTATGGCTACACCTTC
-,-,TRBV4-2,TRBJ1-3,CASSQTGTGNTIYF,TGTGCCAGCAGCCAAACGGGAACTGGAAACACCATATATTTT
few,-,TRBV25-1,TRBJ1-4,CASSGLRVANEKLFF,TGTGCCAGCAGTGGGCTCAGGGTGGCTAATGAAAAACTGTTTTTT
-,-,TRBV19,TRBJ2-1,CASSPGGGSSYNEQFF,TGTGCCAGTAGTCCTGGTGGGGGGAGCTCCTACAATGAGCAGTTCTTC
-,-,TRBV2,TRBJ1-6,CASTAREGNSPLHF,TGTGCCAGCACGGCACGGGAGGGTAATTCACCCCTCCACTTT
-,TRBD2,TRBV6-6,TRBJ2-7,CASIMGSGSYEQYF,TGTGCCAGCATCATGGGGAGCGGGAGTTACGAGCAGTACTTC
-,-,TRBV4-2,TRBJ1-2,CASSQRGADGYTF,TGTGCCAGCAGCCAACGGGGGGCCGATGGCTACACCTTC